The subject of this entry is one T cell receptor (beta chain). Germline lookup yields CDR1 SNHLY and CDR2 FYNNEI. The V end was cut by 2 bases, the J end by 5 bases, with 15 bases between. CDR3 size: 15 residues. This record belongs to a study of control samples from healthy donors and cancer patients. Profiled with immunoSEQ multiplex PCR; TCRdb holds only in-frame clones, not every one. This sample has some 200,000 clones, with about 95% found just once. The rearrangement uses TRBV2 and TRBJ2-5; D is unresolved. The sample consisted of blood. The sequence was obtained from a man aged 45 to 65 in good health. This chain's CDR3 is CASSETIRGGETQYF. The CDR3 DNA reads TGTGCCAGCAGTGAAACGATCCGTGGTGGGGAGACCCAGTACTTC.